The 22 T cell receptor beta chains reported below all come from one sample, sequenced in a study of T cell repertoires in cytomegalovirus infection. In TCRdb, the reads were re-called with MiXCR into one record per CDR3 protein. The sample shows 600,000 to 800,000 distinct CDR3 sequences, 24% of them seen only once. What was sequenced was CD8+ T cells from PBMCs. Source of these receptors: a human donor in good health (CMV status not recorded). Some clones in this sample may be carry-over from other donors' samples.

This clonotype has more than one count but fewer than ten. V gene TRBV14 combines with J gene TRBJ2-1, with D perhaps being TRBD1 or TRBD2 (5 bases each). The CDR3 is 15 residues long. Germline CDR1 and CDR2: SGHDN and FVKESK. V was clipped by 3 bases and J by 2 bases, with 11 bases between them. CDR3 sequence reads: CASSQGRDPYNEQFF. The DNA of the CDR3 is TGTGCCAGCAGCCAGGGCAGGGACCCCTACAATGAGCAGTTCTTC. The complete variable domain, with remaining parts taken from reference TRBV14 and TRBJ2-1, reads EAGVTQFPSHSVIEKGQTVTLRCDPISGHDNLYWYRRVMGKEIKFLLHFVKESKQDESGMPNNRFLAERTGGTYSTLKVQPAELEDSGVYFCASSQGRDPYNEQFFGPGTRLTVL.

This clonotype was found many times. This sequence joins TRBV7-6 and TRBJ2-1; a possible D gene is TRBD2 (7 bases). Germline CDR1 is SGHVS and CDR2 is FNYEAQ. This CDR3 spans 17 amino acids. V was trimmed by 0 bases and J by 8 bases, leaving 20 bases between them. The CDR3 DNA is TGTGCCAGCAGCTTAGCCTCAACAGGGAGGGGGACTGATGAGCAGTTCTTC. Its translation: CASSLASTGRGTDEQFF.

This clonotype appeared a few times. The chain recombines TRBV7-9 with TRBJ2-1; no definite D call. This CDR3 has 12 residues. Per germline, CDR1 SEHNR and CDR2 FQNEAQ (reference sequence). Deletions cut 8 bases from V and 9 bases from J, with 14 bases between. Here the CDR3 DNA reads TGTGCCAGCCGATCGACAAAGTTTGAGCAGTTCTTC. Translation gives CASRSTKFEQFF.

This clonotype turned up a few times. The CDR3 sequence is CASSGFGGTALNTEAFF. CDR3 coding DNA: TGTGCCAGCAGCGGATTTGGAGGGACAGCCTTGAACACTGAAGCTTTCTTT. This rearrangement joins TRBV7-9 to TRBJ1-1, with 7 bases that match TRBD1. CDR3 length equals 17 residues. V shed 5 bases, J shed 0 bases, and the junction held 12 bases outside the gene matches. Looked up from germline, CDR1 is SEHNR and CDR2 is FQNEAQ (reference sequence).

This clonotype came up many times. The chain joins TRBV7-6 to TRBJ1-1, with D possibly matching TRBD1 (5 bases). Germline CDR1 and CDR2: SGHVS and FNYEAQ. CDR3 length equals 15 residues. V dropped 2 bases and J dropped 4 bases, with 14 bases sitting between them. CDR3 protein: CASSLTGGGGTEAFF. The CDR3 DNA reads TGTGCCAGCAGCTTAACAGGCGGGGGTGGCACTGAAGCTTTCTTT.

This clonotype came up many times. The rearrangement joins TRBV5-5 to TRBJ2-3; 13 bases agree with TRBD2. V shed 4 bases, J shed 5 bases, and the junction held 10 bases outside the gene matches. Looked up from germline, CDR1 is SGHKS and CDR2 is YYEKEE (reference sequence). The CDR3 extends over 17 amino acids. CDR3 in amino acids: CASSVKTSGGPVDTQYF. The CDR3 DNA follows: TGTGCCAGCAGCGTTAAGACTAGCGGGGGGCCCGTAGATACGCAGTATTTT.

This clonotype was detected ten times or more. The rearrangement joins TRBV6-2 or TRBV6-3 to TRBJ2-7; D call uncertain. With 10 bases removed from V and 7 bases from J, the gap between germline ends came to 14 bases. From germline, CDR1 is MNHEY and CDR2 SVGEGT. This CDR3 comprises 11 residues. CDR3 nucleotides: TGTGCCACCAAGGAGTCTGGGGAGCAGTACGTC. Translated, it gives CATKESGEQYV.

The chain combines TRBV6-1 with TRBJ2-2; 8 nucleotides match TRBD1. The CDR3 consists of 17 residues. The ends lost 5 bases at V and 3 bases at J; junction bases unmatched: 11. Per the germline V gene, CDR1 is MNHNS and CDR2 is SASEGT. The CDR3 DNA is TGTGCCAGCAGTTTCCCCTTGGACAGGGAGGACACCGGGGAGCTGTTTTTT. This encodes CASSFPLDREDTGELFF.

As to this clonotype: This may be a read error: a much more frequent sequence differs by one nucleotide. The rearrangement links TRBV7-6 to TRBJ2-1; D might be TRBD1 (5 bases). The CDR3 sequence is 15 residues long. The V gene's germline CDR1 is SGHVS and CDR2 FNYEAQ. Written as DNA, the CDR3 is TGTGTCAGCAGCCCATTCGACAGCTCCTACAATGAGCAGTTCTTC. It encodes CVSSPFDSSYNEQFF.

This clonotype has a handful of counts. This chain uses TRBV7-8 with TRBJ2-1; D ambiguous. The germline V and J ends were trimmed by 7 bases and 9 bases, with 13 bases remaining between them. CDR3 length: 12 residues. Germline CDR1 is SGHVS and CDR2 is FQNEAQ. The CDR3 is CASIRELIEQFF. In DNA form, the CDR3 reads TGTGCCAGCATCCGAGAGCTGATTGAGCAGTTCTTC.

This clonotype was picked up a small number of times. The chain joins TRBV20-1 to TRBJ1-6, with no clear D. Trimming pared 4 bases from V and 9 bases from J, leaving 10 bases between. The CDR3 loop spans 12 amino acids. Looked up from germline, CDR1 is DFQATT and CDR2 is SNEGSKA (reference sequence). CDR3 in amino acids: CSAKAPGSPLHF. In nucleotides, the CDR3 is TGCAGTGCTAAGGCGCCCGGTTCACCCCTCCACTTT.

This chain connects TRBV11-2 to TRBJ1-3; possible D gene TRBD1, 5 bases. V was pared by 7 bases and J by 4 bases, with 11 bases between. The germline gives CDR1 SGHAT, CDR2 FQNNGV. The CDR3 sequence is 13 residues long. CDR3 residues: CASKGTEGNTIYF. CDR3 sequence (DNA): TGTGCCAGCAAAGGGACCGAAGGAAACACCATATATTTT.

This clonotype was seen more than once but under ten times. This chain connects TRBV5-1 to TRBJ1-1, with D uncertain. Trimming removed 3 bases at V and 6 bases at J, with 9 bases between. The CDR3 covers 12 residues. Germline CDR1 SGHRS, CDR2 YFSETQ. The CDR3 nucleotides read TGCGCCAGCAGCTCTGAAGGCCCTGAAGCTTTCTTT. It codes for CASSSEGPEAFF. The complete variable domain, with remaining parts taken from reference TRBV5-1 and TRBJ1-1, reads KAGVTQTPRYLIKTRGQQVTLSCSPISGHRSVSWYQQTPGQGLQFLFEYFSETQRNKGNFPGRFSGRQFSNSRSEMNVSTLELGDSALYLCASSSEGPEAFFGQGTRLTVV.

This chain links TRBV20-1 with TRBJ1-6, with a weak D call TRBD1 (6 bases). Trimming shortened V by 5 bases and J by 0 bases, and 11 bases separated the two germline ends. The CDR3 totals 15 residues. Germline-derived CDR1 and CDR2 are DFQATT and SNEGSKA (reference sequence). The CDR3 loop is CSAFDRSSYNSPLHF. CDR3 sequence (DNA): TGCAGTGCTTTCGACAGGAGCTCCTATAATTCACCCCTCCACTTT.

This clonotype was detected a few times. V gene TRBV12-3 or TRBV12-4 combines with J gene TRBJ2-7; 11 positions match TRBD2. The V gene end was trimmed by 5 bases and the J gene end by 1 base; junction bases not matched to a gene: 7. The CDR3 covers 16 residues. CDR3: CASSPPSSGGSYEQYF. CDR3 bases: TGTGCCAGCAGTCCCCCCTCTAGCGGGGGGTCCTACGAGCAGTACTTC.

This clonotype showed up many times. The DNA for the CDR3 is TGTGCCAGCAGCCCATCTCTAGAAGATACGCAGTATTTT. It codes for CASSPSLEDTQYF. The chain joins TRBV7-9 to TRBJ2-3; unclear D gene. Germline-derived CDR1 and CDR2 are SEHNR and FQNEAQ (reference sequence). The CDR3 length is 13 residues. V was clipped by 5 bases and J by 5 bases, with 11 bases between them.

This clonotype showed up just a few times. V usage is TRBV20-1 and J usage is TRBJ2-3; TRBD1 matches at 7 bases. Trimming cost V 4 bases and J 0 bases; bases outside gene matches: 1. The CDR3 totals 13 residues. Looked up from germline, CDR1 is DFQATT and CDR2 is SNEGSKA (reference sequence). The CDR3 loop is CSAMGQSTDTQYF. DNA of the CDR3: TGCAGTGCTATGGGACAGAGCACAGATACGCAGTATTTT.

This clonotype was picked up many times. The chain has TRBV7-8 and TRBJ2-1; D is ambiguous. This CDR3 has 15 residues. Germline V gene data show CDR1 as SGHVS and CDR2 as FQNEAQ. V dropped 5 bases and J dropped 2 bases, with 13 bases sitting between them. The CDR3 DNA sequence: TGTGCCAGCAGCACTTCGGAGTCTGCCTACAATGAGCAGTTCTTC. Amino acid sequence: CASSTSESAYNEQFF. The full variable domain, its missing parts supplied by reference TRBV7-8 and TRBJ2-1, is GAGVSQSPRYKVAKRGQDVALRCDPISGHVSLFWYQQALGQGPEFLTYFQNEAQLDKSGLPSDRFFAERPEGSVSTLKIQRTQQEDSAVYLCASSTSESAYNEQFFGPGTRLTVL.

This clonotype was picked up many times. Germline and junction disagree at one end, which may indicate a read error. V gene TRBV12-3 or TRBV12-4 combines with J gene TRBJ2-1; 10 bases map to TRBD1. The CDR3 contains 14 residues. The CDR3 sequence is CASSLGQGGYEQFF. The CDR3 region has the DNA TGTGCCAGCAGCTTAGGACAGGGGGGTTATGAGCAGTTCTTC.

This rearrangement joins TRBV6-5 to TRBJ2-3; weak D call: TRBD1 (6 bases). The CDR3 has 21 amino acids. V was trimmed by 0 bases and J by 0 bases, leaving 25 bases between them. Germline CDR1 and CDR2: MNHEY and SVGAGI. CDR3 sequence: CASSYSRGGGVPKSSTDTQYF. CDR3 DNA sequence: TGTGCCAGCAGTTACTCGAGAGGTGGGGGCGTGCCGAAGAGCAGCACAGATACGCAGTATTTT.

The chain employs TRBV27 and TRBJ2-7, with 9 bases that match TRBD1. The germline CDR1 and CDR2 sequences are MNHEY and SMNVEV (reference sequence). The CDR3 has 15 amino acids. Trimming removed 5 bases from V and 3 bases from J; junction bases left unmatched: 8. CDR3 amino acids: CASSHPRDRDYEQYF. The CDR3, as DNA: TGTGCCAGCAGTCACCCCCGGGACAGGGACTACGAGCAGTACTTC.

The rearrangement uses TRBV10-3 and TRBJ1-1; no reliable D call. The germline gives CDR1 ENHRY, CDR2 SYGVKD. The CDR3 is 14 residues long. V dropped 0 bases and J dropped 3 bases, with 8 bases sitting between them. The CDR3 DNA reads TGTGCCATCAGTGAGTCTTTTGTTGACACTGAAGCTTTCTTT. Translated, it gives CAISESFVDTEAFF.